The 20 T cell receptor beta chains reported below all come from one sample, sequenced in a study of blood T cell repertoires in COVID-19. Method: immunoSEQ multiplex PCR; TCRdb's copy keeps in-frame clones and lacks some. The table records 160,000 or so clones, around 80% of them present only once. The sample taken for sequencing was peripheral blood. These receptors all stem from a man between 60 and 70 years old with active or convalescent COVID-19.

This chain links TRBV2 with TRBJ2-1, with a tentative D call TRBD2 (6 bases). This CDR3 has 14 residues. Between the trimmed V and J ends, which lost 1 base and 9 bases, there was a span of 13 bases. The germline V gene has CDR1 SNHLY and CDR2 FYNNEI. The DNA of the CDR3 is TGTGCCAGCAGTGAAGGTCGGGGGAGAGGTGAGCAGTTCTTC. It yields the protein CASSEGRGRGEQFF.

The genes are TRBV7-2 and TRBJ1-1, with no clear D. Germline CDR1 reads SGHTA; CDR2 reads FQGNSA. This CDR3 contains 13 residues. Deletions cut 4 bases from V and 0 bases from J, with 6 bases between. The CDR3 loop reads CASSSQLNTEAFF. The CDR3 DNA follows: TGTGCCAGCAGCTCACAGCTGAACACTGAAGCTTTCTTT.

The rearrangement joins TRBV5-4 to TRBJ1-1; D gene ambiguous. The CDR3 has 12 amino acids. The V gene lost 5 bases and the J gene lost 1 base, with 6 bases spanning the gap. Germline V gene sequence: CDR1 SGHNT, CDR2 YYREEE (reference sequence). This CDR3 is CASRARNTEAFF. The DNA of the CDR3 is TGTGCCAGCAGGGCCAGGAACACTGAAGCTTTCTTT.

The chain employs TRBV6-6 and TRBJ2-2; 7 bases fit TRBD1. CDR1 and CDR2 from the germline V gene are MNHNY and SVGAGI (reference sequence). Trimming took 6 bases from V and 3 from J; bases not matched to a gene: 1. CDR3 length: 13 residues. The CDR3 sequence: CASRDRDTGELFF. DNA of the CDR3: TGTGCCAGCAGAGACAGGGACACCGGGGAGCTGTTTTTT.

The table lists this clone with a few counts. J is TRBJ1-4 and V is TRBV7-6; 10 bases fit TRBD1. There are 16 residues in the CDR3. Trimming cost V 5 bases and J 8 bases; bases outside gene matches: 11. The germline CDR1 and CDR2 sequences are SGHVS and FNYEAQ. Written as DNA, the CDR3 is TGTGCCAGCAGCCTCACCCCCGGGACAGGGGAGGAAAAACTGTTTTTT. This translates into CASSLTPGTGEEKLFF.

The V gene is TRBV6-5, the J gene TRBJ2-5; 7 positions agree with TRBD1. This CDR3 is 13 amino acids long. The J segment lost 4 bases and the V segment lost 6 bases, leaving 5 bases of the junction unmatched. Germline V gene data show CDR1 as MNHEY and CDR2 as SVGAGI. CDR3 sequence: CASRKTGTETQYF. CDR3 sequence (DNA): TGTGCCAGCAGGAAGACAGGGACAGAGACCCAGTACTTC.

The rearrangement joins TRBV7-9 to TRBJ2-7; D is ambiguous. The CDR3 is made up of 14 amino acids. V was trimmed by 2 bases and J by 1 base, leaving 9 bases between them. CDR1 and CDR2 from the germline V gene are SEHNR and FQNEAQ (reference sequence). The CDR3 reads CASSLFASSYEQYF. In DNA form, the CDR3 reads TGTGCCAGCAGCTTATTCGCCAGTTCCTACGAGCAGTACTTC.

The rearrangement joins TRBV5-1 to TRBJ2-7; a possible D gene is TRBD1 (5 bases). The CDR3 has 13 residues. Trimming stripped 4 bases from V and 0 bases from J, with 8 bases between. In germline, CDR1 is SGHRS, CDR2 YFSETQ. CDR3 bases: TGCGCCAGCAGCCCGACAGTCTCCTACGAGCAGTACTTC. It translates to CASSPTVSYEQYF.

The V call is TRBV5-1, the J call TRBJ1-6; TRBD1 might be the D (5 bases). The CDR3 loop spans 16 amino acids. From germline, CDR1 is SGHRS and CDR2 YFSETQ. Trimming pared 0 bases from V and 5 bases from J, leaving 12 bases between. Here the CDR3 DNA reads TGCGCCAGCAGCTTGGTCTTGGGGGGTAATAATTCACCCCTCCACTTT. Protein sequence: CASSLVLGGNNSPLHF.

This clone was seen only a few times. The V gene is TRBV19, the J gene TRBJ2-2, with TRBD2 as a possible D gene (6 bases). Trimming removed 1 base at V and 5 bases at J, with 11 bases between. Germline CDR1 is LNHDA and CDR2 is SQIVND (reference sequence). The CDR3 spans 15 residues. As DNA, the CDR3 is TGTGCCAGTAGTATAGTGGCGGGACGAACCGGGGAGCTGTTTTTT. This codes for CASSIVAGRTGELFF.

The gene calls are TRBV2 and TRBJ1-2; TRBD1 matches 7 bases. Looked up from germline, CDR1 is SNHLY and CDR2 is FYNNEI. The CDR3 spans 14 residues. V gave up 6 bases and J gave up 4 bases; unmatched junction bases: 8. This CDR3 reads CASRDRLWGYGYTF. CDR3 DNA sequence: TGTGCCAGCAGGGACAGGCTTTGGGGCTATGGCTACACCTTC.

This clone was seen a single time. The chain carries TRBV25-1 and TRBJ2-5; perhaps TRBD2 as D (6 bases). This CDR3 has 14 amino acids. Germline V gene lookup returns CDR1 MGHDK and CDR2 SYGVNS. The germline V and J ends were trimmed by 1 base and 4 bases, with 10 bases remaining between them. The CDR3 nucleotides are TGTGCCAGCAGTGAATGGAGGGTTGGAGAGACCCAGTACTTC. This codes for CASSEWRVGETQYF.

The gene calls are TRBV19 and TRBJ2-1; D is possibly TRBD2 (7 bases). Trimming removed 10 bases at V and 2 bases at J, with 15 bases between. Germline CDR1 LNHDA, CDR2 SQIVND (reference sequence). CDR3 size: 14 residues. The CDR3 bases are TGTGCCACCCTAAGGGGGGGAACCTACAATGAGCAGTTCTTC. Residues: CATLRGGTYNEQFF.

This chain uses TRBV18 with TRBJ1-4, with a weak D call TRBD1 (5 bases). CDR3 size: 14 residues. The V gene's germline CDR1 is KGHSH and CDR2 LQKENI. Trimming removed 3 bases from V and 7 bases from J, with 12 bases in between. CDR3 region: CASSPSRGFEKLFF. CDR3 sequence (DNA): TGTGCCAGCTCACCGTCACGGGGGTTTGAAAAACTGTTTTTT.

V usage is TRBV4-2 and J usage is TRBJ1-2; D gene ambiguous. Per the germline V gene, CDR1 is LGHNA and CDR2 is YNFKEQ. The CDR3 is 15 amino acids. V was shortened by 0 bases and J by 2 bases, with 10 bases between the two germline ends. The CDR3: CASSQDGDINYGYTF. CDR3 sequence (DNA): TGTGCCAGCAGCCAAGATGGCGACATAAACTATGGCTACACCTTC.

This chain's CDR3 is CASSLVRSGGTGGRTRAFF. CDR3 DNA: TGTGCCAGCAGCTTAGTCCGATCCGGGGGGACAGGGGGCAGGACCAGGGCTTTCTTT. V gene TRBV7-2 combines with J gene TRBJ1-1; 12 bases are shared with TRBD1. CDR1 is SGHTA, CDR2 FQGNSA, per germline. This CDR3 comprises 19 residues. With 1 base clipped from V and 11 bases from J, the junction kept 20 bases outside the gene matches.

This clone appeared a single time. The chain combines TRBV29-1 with TRBJ2-1; no reliable D call. V was clipped by 4 bases and J by 5 bases, with 3 bases between them. CDR1 and CDR2 from the germline V gene are SQVTM and ANQGSEA. CDR3 length: 10 residues. The CDR3 spells CSVGDNEQFF. The CDR3 coding sequence is TGCAGCGTTGGAGACAATGAGCAGTTCTTC.

The chain joins TRBV14 to TRBJ1-6; D ambiguous. The CDR3 loop spans 14 amino acids. V lost 0 bases and J 10 bases, leaving 10 bases between the germline ends. The germline V gene has CDR1 SGHDN and CDR2 FVKESK. The DNA for the CDR3 is TGTGCCAGCAGCCAAGAGGCTGTCACGTCACCCCTCCACTTT. It translates to CASSQEAVTSPLHF.

The J gene is TRBJ2-7, the V gene TRBV5-4; D uncertain. CDR1 SGHNT and CDR2 YYREEE come from the germline V gene (reference sequence). The CDR3 runs 13 residues. The V end lost 3 bases, the J end lost 5 bases, and 12 bases lay between the germline ends. In DNA form, the CDR3 reads TGTGCCAGCAGCTCCACAGCCGGCGACGAGCAGTACTTC. It translates to CASSSTAGDEQYF. The whole variable domain, remainder taken from reference TRBV5-4 and TRBJ2-7, is ETGVTQSPTHLIKTRGQQVTLRCSSQSGHNTVSWYQQALGQGPQFIFQYYREEENGRGNFPPRFSGLQFPNYSSELNVNALELDDSALYLCASSSTAGDEQYFGPGTRLTVT.

The rearrangement links TRBV20-1 to TRBJ2-2, with 11 bases lining up with TRBD1. The CDR3 is 15 amino acids. The V gene end was trimmed by 3 bases and the J gene end by 7 bases; junction bases not matched to a gene: 7. Germline CDR1 reads DFQATT; CDR2 reads SNEGSKA (reference sequence). CDR3 DNA: TGCAGTGCTAGTGGACAGGGGGCGCCGTTCGGGGAGCTGTTTTTT. The encoded protein is CSASGQGAPFGELFF.